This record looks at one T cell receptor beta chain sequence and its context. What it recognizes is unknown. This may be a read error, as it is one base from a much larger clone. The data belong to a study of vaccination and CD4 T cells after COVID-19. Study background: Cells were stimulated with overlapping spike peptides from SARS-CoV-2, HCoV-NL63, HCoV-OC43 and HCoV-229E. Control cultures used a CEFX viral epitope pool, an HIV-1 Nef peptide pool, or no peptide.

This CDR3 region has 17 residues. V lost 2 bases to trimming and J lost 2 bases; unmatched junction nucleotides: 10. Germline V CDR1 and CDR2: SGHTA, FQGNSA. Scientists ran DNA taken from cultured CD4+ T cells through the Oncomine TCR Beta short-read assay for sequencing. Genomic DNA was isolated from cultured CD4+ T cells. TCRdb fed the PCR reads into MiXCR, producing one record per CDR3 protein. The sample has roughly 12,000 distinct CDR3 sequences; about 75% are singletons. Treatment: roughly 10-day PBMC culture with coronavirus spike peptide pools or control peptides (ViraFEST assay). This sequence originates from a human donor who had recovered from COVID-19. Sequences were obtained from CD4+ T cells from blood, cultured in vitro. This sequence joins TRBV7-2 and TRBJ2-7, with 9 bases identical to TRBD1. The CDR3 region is CASSLLQGAPTPYEQYF. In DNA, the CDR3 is TGTGCCAGCAGCTTATTACAGGGGGCTCCAACCCCCTACGAGCAGTACTTC.